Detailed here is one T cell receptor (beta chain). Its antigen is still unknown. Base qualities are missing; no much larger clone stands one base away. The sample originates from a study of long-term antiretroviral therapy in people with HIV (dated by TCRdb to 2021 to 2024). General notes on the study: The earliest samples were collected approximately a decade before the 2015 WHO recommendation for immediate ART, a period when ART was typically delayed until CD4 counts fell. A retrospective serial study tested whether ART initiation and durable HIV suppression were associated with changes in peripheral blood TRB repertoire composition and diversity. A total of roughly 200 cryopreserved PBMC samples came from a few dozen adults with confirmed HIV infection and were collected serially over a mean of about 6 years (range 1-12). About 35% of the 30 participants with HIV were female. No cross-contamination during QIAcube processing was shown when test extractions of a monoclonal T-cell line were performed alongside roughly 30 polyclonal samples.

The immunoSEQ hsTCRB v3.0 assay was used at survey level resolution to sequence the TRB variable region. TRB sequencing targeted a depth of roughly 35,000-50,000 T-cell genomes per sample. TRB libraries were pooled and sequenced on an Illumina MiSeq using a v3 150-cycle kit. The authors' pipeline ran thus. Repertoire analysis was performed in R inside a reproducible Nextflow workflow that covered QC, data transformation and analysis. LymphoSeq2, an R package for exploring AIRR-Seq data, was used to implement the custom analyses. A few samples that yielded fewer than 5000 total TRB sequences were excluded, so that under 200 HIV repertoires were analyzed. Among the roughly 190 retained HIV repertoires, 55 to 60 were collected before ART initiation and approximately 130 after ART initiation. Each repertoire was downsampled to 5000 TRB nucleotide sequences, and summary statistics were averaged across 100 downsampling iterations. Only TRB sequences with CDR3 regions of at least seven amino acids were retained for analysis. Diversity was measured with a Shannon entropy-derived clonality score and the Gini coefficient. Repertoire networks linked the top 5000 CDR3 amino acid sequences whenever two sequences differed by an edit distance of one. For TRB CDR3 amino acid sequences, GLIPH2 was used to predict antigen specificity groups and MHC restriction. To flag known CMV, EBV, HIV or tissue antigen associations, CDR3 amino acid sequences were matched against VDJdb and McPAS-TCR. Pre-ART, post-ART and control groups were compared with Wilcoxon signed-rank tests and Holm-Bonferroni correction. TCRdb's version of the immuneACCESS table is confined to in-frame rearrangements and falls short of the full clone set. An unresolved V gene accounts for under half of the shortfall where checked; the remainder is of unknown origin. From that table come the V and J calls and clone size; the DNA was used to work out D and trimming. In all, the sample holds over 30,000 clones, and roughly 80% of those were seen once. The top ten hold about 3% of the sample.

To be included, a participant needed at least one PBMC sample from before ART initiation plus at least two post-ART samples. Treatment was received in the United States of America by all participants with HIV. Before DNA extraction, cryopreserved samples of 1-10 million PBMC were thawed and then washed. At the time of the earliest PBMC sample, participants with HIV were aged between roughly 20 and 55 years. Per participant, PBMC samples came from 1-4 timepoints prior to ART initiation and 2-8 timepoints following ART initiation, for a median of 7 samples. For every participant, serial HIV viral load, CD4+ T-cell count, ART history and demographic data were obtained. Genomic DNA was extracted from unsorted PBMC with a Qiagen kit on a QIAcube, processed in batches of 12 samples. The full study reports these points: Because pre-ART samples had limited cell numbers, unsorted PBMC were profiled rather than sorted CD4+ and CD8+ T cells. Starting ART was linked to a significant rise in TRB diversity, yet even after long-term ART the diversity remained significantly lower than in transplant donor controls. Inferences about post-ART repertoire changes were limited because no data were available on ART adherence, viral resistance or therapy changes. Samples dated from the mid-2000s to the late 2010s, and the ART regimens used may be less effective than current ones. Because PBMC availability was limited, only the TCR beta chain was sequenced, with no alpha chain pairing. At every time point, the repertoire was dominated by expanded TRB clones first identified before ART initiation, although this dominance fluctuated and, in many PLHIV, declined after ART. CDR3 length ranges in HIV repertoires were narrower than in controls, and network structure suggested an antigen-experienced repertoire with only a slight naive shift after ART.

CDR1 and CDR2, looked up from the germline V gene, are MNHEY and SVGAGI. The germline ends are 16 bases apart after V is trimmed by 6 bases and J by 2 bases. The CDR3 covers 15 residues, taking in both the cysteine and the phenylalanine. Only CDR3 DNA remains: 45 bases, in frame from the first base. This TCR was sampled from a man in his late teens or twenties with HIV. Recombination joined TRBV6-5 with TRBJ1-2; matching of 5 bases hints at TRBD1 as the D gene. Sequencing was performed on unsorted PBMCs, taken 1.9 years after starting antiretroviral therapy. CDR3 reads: CASRVYRDGNYGYTF. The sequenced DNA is TGTGCCAGCAGGGTCTATAGGGACGGCAACTATGGCTACACCTTC.